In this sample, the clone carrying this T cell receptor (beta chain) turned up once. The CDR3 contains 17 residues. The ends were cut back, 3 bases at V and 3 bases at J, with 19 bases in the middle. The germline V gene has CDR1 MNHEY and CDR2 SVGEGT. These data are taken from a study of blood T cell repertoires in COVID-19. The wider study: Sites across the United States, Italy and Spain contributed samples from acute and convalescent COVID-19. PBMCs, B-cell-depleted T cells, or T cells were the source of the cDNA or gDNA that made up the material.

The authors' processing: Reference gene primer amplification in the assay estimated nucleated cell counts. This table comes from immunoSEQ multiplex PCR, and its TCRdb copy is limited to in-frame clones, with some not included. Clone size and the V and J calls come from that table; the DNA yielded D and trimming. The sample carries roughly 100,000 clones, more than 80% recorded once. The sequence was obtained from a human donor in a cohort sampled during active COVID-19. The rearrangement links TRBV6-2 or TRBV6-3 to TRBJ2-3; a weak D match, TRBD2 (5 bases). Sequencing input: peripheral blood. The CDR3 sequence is CASSYRDSDWTTDTQYF. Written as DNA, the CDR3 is TGTGCCAGCAGTTATCGGGATTCTGACTGGACTACAGATACGCAGTATTTT.